This T cell receptor beta chain derives from a study of early T cells in non-severe SARS-CoV-2 infection (dated by TCRdb to the early 2020s). In terms of the full investigation: Because TCR sequencing was done on bulk RNA from unsorted whole blood, the alpha and beta chains could not be paired.

The research as a whole found: VDJdb matching was skewed toward anti-spike CD8 responses and likely underestimated virus-specific expansions, missing private and CD4 specificities.

The study was a case-control design nested within a healthcare worker cohort in London, UK, with weekly nasopharyngeal swab PCR tests and blood sampling. Healthcare workers were recruited during the week of the UK lockdown, between 23 and 31 March 2020, and followed weekly for up to roughly 16 weeks. Libraries were made using 5' RACE. The reads were generated on a NextSeq 500. The TCR library protocol attached unique molecular identifiers to individual cDNA molecules to correct for sequencing error and PCR bias. Both TCR alpha and beta chains were sequenced, and tight co-correlation was observed between alpha and beta sequence abundances in each sample. On the authors' methods: Decombinator V4 was used to annotate the V gene, J gene and CDR3 of the TCR sequences. TCRs were defined as expanded if a significant change between any two time points was detected under a Poisson model with p below 0.0001. TCR abundances were normalised to the total number of TCRs sequenced per sample and expressed as counts per million. TRAV1-2 paired with TRAJ12, TRAJ20 or TRAJ33 defined MAIT TCRs, while TRAV10 paired with TRAJ18 defined iNKT TCRs. VDJdb, accessed 1 November 2021, was searched for CMV, EBV and SARS-CoV-2 annotated TCRs, excluding TCRs annotated for multiple antigens. TCRdb cleaned the public reads at Q25 with fastp, built clones with MiXCR and kept in-frame beta chains. Rows are combined by CDR3 protein, so each entry shows the most common genes and DNA. The V and J calls come from TCRdb's annotation, not from the publication. In this sample the table shows 65,000 to 75,000 distinct CDR3 sequences, around 10% of which occur a single time. Together, the top ten hold about 4.1% of the sample.

Trimming takes 6 bases from V and 6 bases from J, and the germline ends sit 21 bases apart. CDR1 and CDR2 are read off the germline V gene as SQVTM and ANQGSEA. The CDR3, from cysteine to phenylalanine, totals 14 residues. This entry keeps only the CDR3 DNA: 42 bases, framed from base 1. A remark on this clonotype: Its antigen target is currently unknown. Base qualities are missing; no much larger clone stands one base away.

This sequence uses TRBV29-1 and TRBJ2-7; the D gene is perhaps TRBD1 or TRBD2, each of them matching over 6 bases. This clonotype was obtained from an adult who was a healthcare worker with PCR-confirmed SARS-CoV-2 infection or an uninfected control (not recorded which). Sample: whole blood. This receptor has the CDR3 CSVSGPTGAIEQYF. The DNA reads TGCAGCGTCTCGGGACCTACGGGGGCGATCGAGCAGTACTTC.